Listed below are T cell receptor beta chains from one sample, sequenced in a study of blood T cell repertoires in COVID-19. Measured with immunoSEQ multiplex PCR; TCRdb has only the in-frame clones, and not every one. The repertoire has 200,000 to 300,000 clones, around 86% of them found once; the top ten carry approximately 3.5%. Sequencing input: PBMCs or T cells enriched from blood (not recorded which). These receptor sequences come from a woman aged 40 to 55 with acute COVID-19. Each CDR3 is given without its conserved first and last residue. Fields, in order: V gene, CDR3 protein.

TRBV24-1,ASDRGSFYEQY
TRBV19,ASSMGGSPGLDEQF
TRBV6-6,ASSQLIGGNTEAF
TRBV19,ASSPRDSFYGYT
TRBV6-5,ASSYGPGGPQETQY
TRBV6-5,ASSYSQGYGYT
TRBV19,ASSMSAVSGANVLT
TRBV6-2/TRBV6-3,ASSYSEGYPGGEAF
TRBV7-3,ASSNGLAGLETQY
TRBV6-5,AGSKVGTGEVEQY
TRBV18,ASSPPGMNTEAF
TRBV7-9,ASSAGRGGYT
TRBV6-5,ASSSRDRGPYEQY
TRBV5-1,ASSLGLGEETQY
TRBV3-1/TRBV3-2,ASSQDLAAGMRNEQF
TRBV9,ASSVIPTGMDEQY
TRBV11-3,ASSPRGYEQF
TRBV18,ASSFSGDQPQH
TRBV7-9,ASNQLGETQY
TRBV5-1,ASMELNTGELF
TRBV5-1,ASSLEDRGLTYEQY
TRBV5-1,ASSLDSTHTEAF
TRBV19,ASSTRQGINTIY
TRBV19,ASSLQGRHEQF
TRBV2,ASSLELEASTDTQY
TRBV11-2,ASSVSGATNEKLF
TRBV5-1,ASRQGQVNTDTQY
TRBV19,ASSIAAASPLH
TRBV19,ASSIGRGTESNYGYT
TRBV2,ASSEGAFYEQY
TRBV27,ASSPNRGSTYEQY
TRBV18,ASSFGTGYEQY
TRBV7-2,ASSTGLVGHNEQF
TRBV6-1,ASSEVSSGLPDTQY
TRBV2,ASSDRTGWEYGYT
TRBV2,ASSINRGNSPLH
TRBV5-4,ASSSNQGQDTQY
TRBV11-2,ASSLVVSRFMNTEAF
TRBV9,ASSVGTSGNNEQF
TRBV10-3,AISGVAGVYNEQF